Included here is one T cell receptor beta chain sequence, with context. These data come from a study of cytomegalovirus exposure and HLA in healthy donors. Study summary: Earlier results showed almost 120 million unique TCR beta sequences derived from about 179 million T cells.

The PCR was carried out with 60 Vbeta primers and 13 Jbeta primers. Clones were sequenced by immunoSEQ multiplex PCR, and TCRdb holds only the in-frame ones, with some missing. The data hold over 80,000 clones, with around 85% observed a single time. Trimming cost V 3 bases and J 5 bases; bases outside gene matches: 11. The length of the CDR3 is 16 residues. In germline, CDR1 is LNHDA, CDR2 SQIVND (reference sequence). The TCR originated in a man aged 40-49 years in good health and CMV-seropositive. The genes are TRBV19 and TRBJ2-5, with 8 bases matching TRBD1. Sequencing was carried out using PBMCs. The CDR3 DNA reads TGTGCCAGTAGTATTCCCGAACAGGGGGGCCGCGAGACCCAGTACTTC. It codes for CASSIPEQGGRETQYF.